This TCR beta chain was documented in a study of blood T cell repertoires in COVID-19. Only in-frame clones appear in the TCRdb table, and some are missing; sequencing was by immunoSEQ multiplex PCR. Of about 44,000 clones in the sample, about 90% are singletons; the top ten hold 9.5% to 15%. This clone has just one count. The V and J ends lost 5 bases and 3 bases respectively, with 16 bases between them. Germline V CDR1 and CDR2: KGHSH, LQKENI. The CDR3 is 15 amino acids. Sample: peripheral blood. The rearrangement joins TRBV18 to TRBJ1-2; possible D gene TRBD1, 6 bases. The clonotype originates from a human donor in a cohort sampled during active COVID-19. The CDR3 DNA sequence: TGTGCCAGCTCAACATCCAAACAGGGTTACTATGGCTACACCTTC. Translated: CASSTSKQGYYGYTF.